Shown below are 5 T cell receptor beta chains from a single sample sequenced in a study of blood T cell repertoires in COVID-19. Method: immunoSEQ multiplex PCR; TCRdb's copy keeps in-frame clones and lacks some. The repertoire consists of 150,000 to 200,000 clones, with around 88% occurring once and the leading ten covering about 4.7%. The sequencing sample was made of peripheral blood. Receptor source: a human donor in a cohort sampled during active COVID-19.

This clone was found a few times. This sequence joins TRBV3-1 (or the pseudogene TRBV3-2) and TRBJ2-2; D is undetermined. Germline CDR1 and CDR2: LGHDT and YNNKEL (reference sequence). The CDR3 has 13 residues. Between the trimmed V and J ends, which lost 0 bases and 7 bases, there was a span of 6 bases. The CDR3 bases are TGTGCCAGCAGCCAAGATCCTAGCGGGGAGCTGTTTTTT. The encoded protein is CASSQDPSGELFF.

The chain couples TRBV7-2 to TRBJ2-7; D is possibly TRBD2 (7 bases). In germline, CDR1 is SGHTA, CDR2 FQGNSA. Trimming cost V 4 bases and J 6 bases, with 13 bases left between them. CDR3 length: 13 residues. The CDR3 DNA reads TGTGCCAGCAGCTCGGGAAGGGGGGGCGAGCAGTACTTC. It is translated as CASSSGRGGEQYF.

V and J are TRBV2 and TRBJ1-5; D is perhaps TRBD1 (5 bases). The V gene's germline CDR1 is SNHLY and CDR2 FYNNEI. V shed 4 bases and J shed 7 bases, with 8 bases lying between them. This CDR3 region has 12 residues. The CDR3 here is CASSGRGQPQHF. CDR3 DNA sequence: TGTGCCAGCAGTGGCCGGGGGCAGCCCCAGCATTTT. Full variable domain (outside the CDR3, taken from reference TRBV2 and TRBJ1-5): EPEVTQTPSHQVTQMGQEVILRCVPISNHLYFYWYRQILGQKVEFLVSFYNNEISEKSEIFDDQFSVERPDGSNFTLKIRSTKLEDSAMYFCASSGRGQPQHFGDGTRLSIL.

The V and J genes are TRBV4-2 and TRBJ1-1; unclear D gene. V lost 1 base to trimming and J lost 3 bases, with 9 bases between them. Germline CDR1 is LGHNA and CDR2 is YNFKEQ. The CDR3 has 14 residues. CDR3: CASSQASPDTEAFF. The DNA of the CDR3 is TGTGCCAGCAGCCAAGCAAGTCCAGACACTGAAGCTTTCTTT.

V gene TRBV27 combines with J gene TRBJ1-6, with 8 bases matching TRBD1. CDR3 length: 15 residues. Per the germline V gene, CDR1 is MNHEY and CDR2 is SMNVEV (reference sequence). Trimming at V came to 0 bases and at J to 8 bases, leaving 3 bases not matched to a gene. In DNA form, the CDR3 reads TGTGCCAGCAGTTTATCGGGACAGGTTTATTCACCCCTCCACTTT. Amino acid sequence: CASSLSGQVYSPLHF.